This note documents a single TCR beta chain sequence. The antigen is undetermined. J lost 7 bases, V lost 2 bases, and 7 bases had no gene match. The CDR3 length is 16 residues. CDR1 is SGHTA, CDR2 FQGNSA, per germline. This sample was taken from a study of breast tumors, draining lymph nodes, adjacent tissues. Notes on the study in general: Data fit most tumor T cells coming from lymph node, expanding in tumor. Tumor T cell lymph node origin was a supported hypothesis, not proven. Tumor and nontumor repertoires were significantly more similar in luminal-like than in basal-like breast cancer. Tumor TCR diversity was below lymph nodes but above nontumor tissue.

Breast cancer patients provided tissue from their axillary draining lymph nodes. In TCRdb, the multiplex PCR reads were re-called with MiXCR into one record per CDR3 protein. The sample shows approximately 150,000 distinct CDR3 sequences, 30% to 40% of them seen only once. Sequencing used axillary lymph node tissue. V usage is TRBV7-2 and J usage is TRBJ1-6; TRBD1 aligns across 8 bases. This TCR was recovered from a female donor with breast cancer. Some clones in this sample may be carry-over from other donors' samples. The CDR3 spells CASSLFPDRVNSPLHF. CDR3 coding DNA: TGTGCCAGCAGCTTATTTCCGGACAGGGTAAATTCACCCCTCCACTTT.